This entry describes one T cell receptor beta chain. Antigen specificity is unknown. The authors ran the assay at deep level. For every subset, genomic DNA was evenly distributed across several immunoSEQ plates. Generated by immunoSEQ multiplex PCR, the TCRdb table keeps only in-frame clones and is missing some. Found here are about 2 million clones, roughly 95% of them singletons; the top ten hold roughly 1.1%. Germline-derived CDR1 and CDR2 are SQVTM and ANQGSEA. The CDR3 is made up of 13 amino acids. The ends were cut back, 6 bases at V and 1 base at J, with 13 bases in the middle. These data originate in a study of shared clonotypes between healthy human individuals. General study results and limits: Enrolling few donors narrowed the genetic and exposure-history diversity that was represented.

Naive CD8 isolation took CD45RO-negative cells positively selected for CCR7 and excluded terminally differentiated effector memory CD45RA+ cells. Healthy HIV-negative adults without recent acute infections or vaccinations served as donors. Sequencing was done on a sample of naive CD8+ T cells sorted from blood. This receptor was obtained from a young man in good health. The chain employs TRBV29-1 and TRBJ2-7; the D is unclear. Here the CDR3 reads CSVNPGGSYEQYF. CDR3 nucleotides: TGCAGCGTAAACCCCGGCGGTTCCTACGAGCAGTACTTC.